The 9 T cell receptor beta chains below were found in one sample sequenced in a study of blood T cell repertoires in COVID-19. Clones were sequenced by immunoSEQ multiplex PCR, and TCRdb holds only the in-frame ones, with some missing. The repertoire holds approximately 360,000 clones, with roughly 90% as singletons. Sequencing was done on a sample of PBMCs or T cells enriched from blood (not recorded which). Receptor source: a woman in her twenties or thirties with acute COVID-19.

This clone was seen once. The chain uses TRBV11-2 and TRBJ1-3; TRBD1 aligns across 9 bases. The CDR3 extends over 15 amino acids. The V gene end was trimmed by 6 bases and the J gene end by 0 bases; junction bases not matched to a gene: 3. Germline loops: CDR1 SGHAT, CDR2 FQNNGV. As DNA, the CDR3 is TGTGCCAGCAGACGGACAGGGGACTCTGGAAACACCATATATTTT. This codes for CASRRTGDSGNTIYF.

The CDR3 DNA sequence: TGCGCCAGCAGCCGAGGAGGGACAGCCAGGAATGAAAAACTGTTTTTT. It yields the protein CASSRGGTARNEKLFF. This chain joins TRBV4-1 and TRBJ1-4, with 7 positions matching TRBD1. The CDR3 loop spans 16 amino acids. With 4 bases clipped from V and 5 bases from J, the junction kept 10 bases outside the gene matches. From germline, CDR1 is MGHRA and CDR2 YSYEKL.

The V gene is TRBV5-4, the J gene TRBJ2-6; 7 nucleotides line up with TRBD1. This CDR3 has 17 residues. V was clipped by 3 bases and J by 4 bases; unmatched bases: 10. The germline V gene has CDR1 SGHNT and CDR2 YYREEE (reference sequence). The CDR3 is CASSSGTERAGANVLTF. The DNA of the CDR3 is TGTGCCAGCAGCTCCGGGACAGAGAGGGCCGGGGCCAACGTCCTGACTTTC.

The chain combines TRBV3-1 (or the pseudogene TRBV3-2) with TRBJ2-5; unclear D gene. V was cut by 4 bases and J by 3 bases, with 6 bases left in between. The CDR3 runs 12 residues. CDR1 and CDR2 from the germline V gene are LGHDT and YNNKEL (reference sequence). The CDR3 reads CASSPREETQYF. The CDR3 nucleotides are TGTGCCAGCAGCCCCCGGGAAGAGACCCAGTACTTC.

In its sample, this clone was seen a few times. One end of the junction is discordant with germline, which a read error may explain. This chain uses TRBV5-6 with TRBJ1-1; 7 positions match TRBD1. The CDR3 consists of 14 residues. CDR1 SGHDT and CDR2 YYEEEE come from the germline V gene. CDR3 sequence reads: CASSYRGANAEAFF. CDR3 DNA: TGTGCCAGCAGTTACAGGGGAGCGAACGCTGAAGCTTTCTTT.

This sequence joins TRBV25-1 and TRBJ1-4; tentatively, D is TRBD1 (6 bases). The length of the CDR3 is 15 residues. V dropped 5 bases and J dropped 4 bases, with 14 bases sitting between them. Looked up from germline, CDR1 is MGHDK and CDR2 is SYGVNS. In DNA, the CDR3 is TGTGCCAGCAGTAAAACCGGGACAAATAATGAAAAACTGTTTTTT. This encodes CASSKTGTNNEKLFF. The entire variable domain, with the rest obtained from reference TRBV25-1 and TRBJ1-4, is as follows: EADIYQTPRYLVIGTGKKITLECSQTMGHDKMYWYQQDPGMELHLIHYSYGVNSTEKGDLSSESTVSRIRTEHFPLTLESARPSHTSQYLCASSKTGTNNEKLFFGSGTQLSVL.

This sequence joins TRBV28 and TRBJ1-2, with D possibly being TRBD1 (6 bases). V was trimmed by 8 bases and J by 8 bases, leaving 15 bases between them. Germline CDR1 reads MDHEN; CDR2 reads SYDVKM. CDR3 length: 12 amino acids. CDR3: CASGGGAVGYTF. CDR3 nucleotide sequence: TGTGCCAGCGGAGGGGGGGCGGTAGGCTACACCTTC.

The chain combines TRBV19 with TRBJ1-1; 10 bases map to TRBD1. The ends lost 6 bases at V and 7 bases at J; junction bases unmatched: 14. The CDR3 length is 16 residues. Germline values: CDR1 LNHDA, CDR2 SQIVND (reference sequence). The CDR3 sequence is CASRPVDRGRILEAFF. DNA for the CDR3: TGTGCCAGTAGACCGGTCGACAGGGGGCGAATACTTGAAGCTTTCTTT.

This chain uses TRBV18 with TRBJ2-5; TRBD2 matches 8 bases. The V gene's germline CDR1 is KGHSH and CDR2 LQKENI. V dropped 4 bases and J dropped 2; count of bases not matched to a gene: 9. CDR3 length: 16 amino acids. CDR3 protein: CASSLGLASGQETQYF. The CDR3 nucleotides read TGTGCCAGCTCACTCGGACTAGCTTCGGGGCAAGAGACCCAGTACTTC.